The clone carrying this T cell receptor (beta chain) was counted many times. No antigen is known for it. The data stem from a study of T cells in Graves' hyperthyroidism and ophthalmopathy. Ophthalmopathy patients had moderate-to-severe active disease, CAS ≥3, NOSPECS ≥4, and disease duration under 3 months. The CDR3 covers 15 residues. Germline trimming cut 0 bases from V and 6 bases from J; bases unmatched to any gene: 5. Germline V CDR1 and CDR2: MNHNY, SVGAGI (reference sequence). Study outcomes and limitations: Expanded thyroid clonotypes (above 0.001) were mostly also found in blood.

Amplification targeted TCR beta CDR3 regions from RNA transcripts. Primed by the HTBI set, a first-round RT-PCR was run on the TCR CDR3. TCRdb processed the multiplex PCR reads anew with MiXCR; each CDR3 protein has one entry. The data contain roughly 57,000 distinct CDR3 sequences, roughly 50% of them singletons. This clonotype was sampled from a woman aged 60-75 years with Graves' ophthalmopathy. The sequenced material came from blood. The chain combines TRBV6-6 with TRBJ1-5, with 7 nucleotides matching TRBD1. The CDR3 sequence is CASSYSGRGGQPQHF. The CDR3 nucleotides read TGTGCCAGCAGTTACTCGGGCAGGGGGGGTCAGCCCCAGCATTTT.